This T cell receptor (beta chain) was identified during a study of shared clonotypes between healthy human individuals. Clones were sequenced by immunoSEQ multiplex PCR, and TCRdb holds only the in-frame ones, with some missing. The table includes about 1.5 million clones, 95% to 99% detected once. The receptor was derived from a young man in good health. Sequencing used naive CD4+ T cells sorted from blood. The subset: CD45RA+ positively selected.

The CDR3 is CASRKDGGYEQYF. The CDR3 DNA sequence: TGTGCCAGTCGCAAGGATGGAGGCTACGAGCAGTACTTC. The chain is built from TRBV19 and TRBJ2-7; the D gene is possibly TRBD2 (5 bases). CDR3 length: 13 amino acids. The V and J ends lost 8 bases and 3 bases respectively, with 14 bases between them. Germline V gene data show CDR1 as LNHDA and CDR2 as SQIVND (reference sequence).